These 4 T cell receptor beta chains originate from one sample sequenced in a study of cytomegalovirus exposure and HLA in healthy donors. Use of 60 Vbeta and 13 Jbeta primers characterized the PCR. Clones were read by immunoSEQ multiplex PCR, and TCRdb kept only the in-frame ones, dropping some. The top ten hold over 1% of the sample, which has 180,000 or so clones, roughly a tenth seen once. The sample comprised PBMCs. These receptors all stem from a woman aged 30 to 39 in good health and CMV-seropositive.

A few counts support this clone. V and J are TRBV9 and TRBJ2-7, with TRBD1 matching 7 bases. CDR1 and CDR2 from the germline V gene are SGDLS and YYNGEE. The CDR3 contains 15 residues. V lost 0 bases and J lost 6; bases outside the gene matches: 9. The CDR3 loop is CASSVGQGGFTEQYF. The CDR3 DNA is TGTGCCAGCAGCGTAGGACAGGGTGGTTTTACCGAGCAGTACTTC.

The CDR3 bases are TGTGCCAGCAGCTCGGGACAGGGGAGCAATCAGCCCCAGCATTTT. This codes for CASSSGQGSNQPQHF. The chain joins TRBV6-6 to TRBJ1-5, with 10 bases that match TRBD1. The V segment lost 6 bases and the J segment 1 base; nucleotides outside the gene matches: 3. Germline assignment: CDR1 MNHNY and CDR2 SVGAGI (reference sequence). The CDR3 is made up of 15 amino acids.

The chain carries TRBV6-6 and TRBJ1-5; D not certain. Between the trimmed V and J ends, which lost 2 bases and 3 bases, there was a span of 5 bases. The CDR3 has 13 residues. Germline CDR1 MNHNY, CDR2 SVGAGI (reference sequence). CDR3 nucleotide sequence: TGTGCCAGCAGTTACGGAGACAATCAGCCCCAGCATTTT. Amino acid sequence: CASSYGDNQPQHF.

The V and J genes are TRBV14 and TRBJ2-7; D may be TRBD2 (5 bases). Trimming shortened V by 0 bases and J by 2 bases, and 8 bases separated the two germline ends. The CDR3 has 14 residues. CDR1 SGHDN and CDR2 FVKESK come from the germline V gene. The DNA for the CDR3 is TGTGCCAGCAGCCAAGATTGGAGGCCCTACGAGCAGTACTTC. This codes for CASSQDWRPYEQYF. Using reference TRBV14 and TRBJ2-7 for the parts outside the CDR3, the full variable domain is EAGVTQFPSHSVIEKGQTVTLRCDPISGHDNLYWYRRVMGKEIKFLLHFVKESKQDESGMPNNRFLAERTGGTYSTLKVQPAELEDSGVYFCASSQDWRPYEQYFGPGTRLTVT.